What follows describes a single T cell receptor (beta chain). Trimming at V came to 2 bases and at J to 6 bases, leaving 6 bases not matched to a gene. The germline V gene encodes CDR1 ENHRY and CDR2 SYGVKD. This CDR3 has 14 residues. This sample is part of a study of cytomegalovirus exposure and HLA in healthy donors. PCR involved 60 Vbeta and 13 Jbeta primers. Measured with immunoSEQ multiplex PCR; TCRdb has only the in-frame clones, and not every one. This sample carries 100,000 to 150,000 clones, with around 2.7% going to the ten biggest clones. The chain carries TRBV10-3 and TRBJ1-1; 7 nucleotides agree with TRBD1. The receptor was isolated from a man aged 30 to 39 in good health and CMV-seronegative. Sequenced material: PBMCs. The CDR3 spells CAISEPDRAAEAFF. The CDR3 DNA follows: TGTGCCATCAGTGAGCCCGACAGGGCTGCTGAAGCTTTCTTT.